The 5 T cell receptor beta chains below were found in one sample sequenced in a study of control samples from healthy donors and cancer patients (dated by TCRdb to 2020 to 2021). The library came from the immunoSEQ multiplex PCR assay. The table was pulled from immuneACCESS by TCRdb, which kept in-frame rearrangements only. Such tables lose some clones; where checked, under half of the loss comes from unresolved V genes, and the rest has no known cause. For this sample the table gives about 150,000 clones, of which around 94% were detected only once. Of the sample, 13% to 15% is held by the ten largest clones. Material: PBMCs. The receptors derive from a man between 60 and 75 years old with colorectal cancer.

The chain joins TRBV14 to TRBJ2-7; 9 nucleotides match TRBD1. CDR3 length: 15 residues. Germline V gene sequence: CDR1 SGHDN, CDR2 FVKESK. V dropped 1 base and J dropped 2; count of bases not matched to a gene: 3. The CDR3 DNA reads as TGTGCCAGCAGCCAAGGACAGGGGGTTACCTACGAGCAGTACTTC. Translating it yields CASSQGQGVTYEQYF.

This clone showed up just once. This chain connects TRBV10-3 to TRBJ2-5, with D perhaps matching TRBD2 (5 bases). The germline CDR1 and CDR2 sequences are ENHRY and SYGVKD. This CDR3 spans 13 amino acids. V was shortened by 3 bases and J by 3 bases, with 8 bases between the two germline ends. The CDR3 bases are TGTGCCATCAGTGATCTGGGAGAAGAGACCCAGTACTTC. Its protein is CAISDLGEETQYF.

This sequence joins TRBV6-2 or TRBV6-3 and TRBJ2-7, with D perhaps TRBD1 or TRBD2 (5 bases each). Trimming stripped 4 bases from V and 6 bases from J, with 19 bases between. The V gene's germline CDR1 is MNHEY and CDR2 SVGEGT. The CDR3 is 15 residues long. The DNA of the CDR3 is TGTGCCAGCAGTTTTTACCCCGGGACGTCGAGCGAGCAGTACTTC. Translation: CASSFYPGTSSEQYF.

The gene calls are TRBV9 and TRBJ2-6; the D is unclear. This CDR3 is 16 amino acids long. Germline V gene lookup returns CDR1 SGDLS and CDR2 YYNGEE. Trimming took 0 bases from V and 6 from J, leaving 13 bases between them. The CDR3 sequence: CASSVGAPIEANVLTF. DNA for the CDR3: TGTGCCAGCAGCGTAGGAGCGCCAATAGAGGCCAACGTCCTGACTTTC.

The chain employs TRBV7-9 and TRBJ2-1; unclear D gene. This CDR3 is 13 amino acids long. V was shortened by 0 bases and J by 6 bases, with 6 bases between the two germline ends. Per the germline V gene, CDR1 is SEHNR and CDR2 is FQNEAQ (reference sequence). The CDR3 sequence is CASSLALSNEQFF. The CDR3 nucleotides read TGTGCCAGCAGCTTAGCATTGAGCAATGAGCAGTTCTTC.